The 25 T cell receptor beta chains in this list originate from one sample, sequenced in a study of human T cells and chemical hapten exposure. Each cDNA molecule in the library carried unique molecular identifiers. TCRdb recomputed calls from the reads with MiXCR, one row per CDR3 protein. The sample contains about 120,000 distinct CDR3 sequences, about 8.9% of which appear only once. Unfractionated whole blood yielded the extracted total RNA. The source material was whole blood. These receptors all stem from a human donor in good health. Some clones in this sample may be carry-over from other donors' samples.

The chain has TRBV7-6 and TRBJ2-2, with 8 nucleotides matching TRBD1. This CDR3 region has 16 residues. V was pared by 3 bases and J by 0 bases, with 3 bases of the junction left unmatched. Looked up from germline, CDR1 is SGHVS and CDR2 is FNYEAQ. For the CDR3, the DNA is TGTGCCAGCAGCTTCGGACAGGGTGCGAACACCGGGGAGCTGTTTTTT. Its translation is CASSFGQGANTGELFF.

The J gene is TRBJ2-1, the V gene TRBV7-9, with D unresolved. The length of the CDR3 is 14 residues. CDR1 is SEHNR, CDR2 FQNEAQ, per germline (reference sequence). V was trimmed by 5 bases and J by 3 bases, leaving 11 bases between them. As DNA, the CDR3 is TGTGCCAGCAGCCCGGTCCCTATCTACAATGAGCAGTTCTTC. Translated, it gives CASSPVPIYNEQFF.

J is TRBJ1-5 and V is TRBV6-5; 9 bases are shared with TRBD1. The V and J ends lost 0 bases and 4 bases, in that order; junction bases with no gene match: 7. This CDR3 contains 17 residues. The V gene's germline CDR1 is MNHEY and CDR2 SVGAGI. The CDR3 nucleotides read TGTGCCAGCAGTTACTCAACCGGGACAGGGCTTAATCAGCCCCAGCATTTT. It is translated as CASSYSTGTGLNQPQHF.

In its sample, this clonotype was seen many times. The chain combines TRBV12-3 or TRBV12-4 with TRBJ1-1; D remains unclear. V dropped 2 bases and J dropped 0 bases, with 13 bases sitting between them. This CDR3 has 16 amino acids. The CDR3 spells CASSLYVTFMNTEAFF. The CDR3 DNA sequence: TGTGCCAGCAGTTTATATGTCACTTTCATGAACACTGAAGCTTTCTTT.

This clonotype was picked up a small number of times. This chain links TRBV27 with TRBJ1-1; 9 bases are shared with TRBD1. CDR1 is MNHEY and CDR2 is SMNVEV in the germline V gene (reference sequence). The CDR3 totals 16 residues. J gave up 0 bases and V 5 bases, and 7 bases lay outside the gene matches. The DNA for the CDR3 is TGTGCCAGCAGTATTAGGACAGGGGCGATGAACACTGAAGCTTTCTTT. Amino acids: CASSIRTGAMNTEAFF.

Only a few counts were recorded for this clonotype. The genes are TRBV19 and TRBJ2-7; 12 bases match TRBD1. The V and J ends lost 4 bases and 4 bases, in that order; junction bases with no gene match: 5. This CDR3 contains 15 residues. Germline V lookup: CDR1 LNHDA, CDR2 SQIVND (reference sequence). CDR3 loop: CASSTGTGGWYEQYF. CDR3 sequence (DNA): TGTGCCAGTAGTACCGGGACAGGGGGCTGGTACGAGCAGTACTTC.

This clonotype appeared many times. V gene TRBV5-1 combines with J gene TRBJ1-1; D is uncertain. V lost 2 bases, J lost 1 base, and 12 bases lay in between. This CDR3 has 15 amino acids. Germline V gene data show CDR1 as SGHRS and CDR2 as YFSETQ. In DNA, the CDR3 is TGCGCCAGCAGCTTTAATGCAGCGAGGAACACTGAAGCTTTCTTT. Protein product: CASSFNAARNTEAFF.

This clonotype occurred many times. V usage is TRBV6-2 or TRBV6-3 and J usage is TRBJ1-6, with a possible D match to TRBD1 (6 bases). V was pared by 6 bases and J by 9 bases, with 24 bases between. The CDR3 totals 17 residues. Germline V lookup: CDR1 MNHEY, CDR2 SVGEGT. CDR3 nucleotides: TGTGCCAGCAGACCTACGGACAGACACGTAGGGGTTTCACCCCTCCACTTT. Its translation is CASRPTDRHVGVSPLHF.

This clonotype was counted at least ten times. The genes are TRBV14 and TRBJ1-6; D unclear. Germline CDR1 and CDR2: SGHDN and FVKESK. CDR3 length: 14 residues. V lost 4 bases, J lost 10 bases, and 14 bases lay in between. The CDR3: CASSPRLSGSPLHF. The CDR3 bases are TGTGCCAGCAGCCCACGGCTTTCCGGATCACCCCTCCACTTT.

The chain links TRBV11-2 to TRBJ2-5, with D possibly matching TRBD1 (6 bases). In germline, CDR1 is SGHAT, CDR2 FQNNGV. The CDR3 consists of 14 residues. V lost 6 bases and J lost 4, with 15 bases in between. For the CDR3, the DNA is TGTGCCAGCAGGACTACAGGGTCCGGAGAGACCCAGTACTTC. Amino acids: CASRTTGSGETQYF.

This clonotype showed up just a few times. This rearrangement joins TRBV5-1 to TRBJ2-3; TRBD2 aligns across 15 bases. J was trimmed by 5 bases and V by 4 bases; bases with no gene match: 5. Germline V CDR1 and CDR2: SGHRS, YFSETQ. CDR3 length equals 16 residues. The CDR3 here is CASSPGLAGGQDTQYF. The CDR3 region has the DNA TGCGCCAGCAGCCCAGGACTAGCGGGAGGGCAAGATACGCAGTATTTT.

A few counts support this clonotype. The gene calls are TRBV5-1 and TRBJ2-5, with TRBD1 identical over 12 bases. This CDR3 spans 17 amino acids. Germline CDR1 and CDR2: SGHRS and YFSETQ. The V gene end was trimmed by 2 bases and the J gene end by 5 bases; junction bases not matched to a gene: 10. The CDR3 reads CASSLIPGQGASETQYF. The CDR3 coding sequence is TGCGCCAGCAGCTTAATACCGGGACAGGGGGCATCGGAGACCCAGTACTTC.

This clonotype was seen repeatedly, ten times or more. The chain is built from TRBV15 and TRBJ1-6; TRBD1 matches 7 bases. V shed 0 bases and J 6 bases; nucleotides not matched to a gene: 2. Per the germline V gene, CDR1 is LNHNV and CDR2 is YYDKDF (reference sequence). This CDR3 is built from 15 residues. CDR3 amino acids: CATSRENRGNSPLHF. For the CDR3, the DNA is TGTGCCACCAGCAGAGAAAACAGGGGTAATTCACCCCTCCACTTT.

This clonotype was observed at least ten times. This chain joins TRBV12-3 or TRBV12-4 and TRBJ1-6; D not resolved. The CDR3 is made up of 16 amino acids. Trimming removed 2 bases from V and 0 bases from J, with 8 bases in between. CDR3 protein: CASSLRASSYNSPLHF. CDR3 DNA: TGTGCCAGCAGTTTAAGGGCGAGCTCCTATAATTCACCCCTCCACTTT.

V is TRBV29-1 and J is TRBJ2-5, with 10 bases identical to TRBD1. The CDR3 extends over 13 amino acids. The ends lost 5 bases at V and 1 base at J; junction bases unmatched: 1. Germline V gene sequence: CDR1 SQVTM, CDR2 ANQGSEA. Here the CDR3 reads CSVRTGGQETQYF. In nucleotides, the CDR3 is TGCAGCGTTAGGACAGGGGGCCAAGAGACCCAGTACTTC.

Only a few counts were recorded for this clonotype. The V gene is TRBV14, the J gene TRBJ1-2; D gene uncertain. This CDR3 is built from 12 residues. Trimming stripped 0 bases from V and 4 bases from J, with 3 bases between. The V gene's germline CDR1 is SGHDN and CDR2 FVKESK. This CDR3 reads CASSQDLYGYTF. In nucleotides, the CDR3 is TGTGCCAGCAGCCAAGATCTCTATGGCTACACCTTC.

The gene calls are TRBV6-6 and TRBJ2-5, with 11 bases identical to TRBD2. Germline V lookup: CDR1 MNHNY, CDR2 SVGAGI (reference sequence). CDR3 length: 14 amino acids. The trim removed 6 bases at V and 5 bases at J, leaving 5 bases unmatched. The CDR3 nucleotides are TGTGCCAGCAGGCCTACTAGCGGGAGCGAGACCCAGTACTTC. As protein: CASRPTSGSETQYF.

This chain links TRBV20-1 with TRBJ1-1; D unclear. This CDR3 has 12 amino acids. With 1 base removed from V and 4 bases from J, the gap between germline ends came to 7 bases. Germline CDR1 is DFQATT and CDR2 is SNEGSKA (reference sequence). The CDR3 bases are TGCAGTGCTAGAGGGAGAGGCACTGAAGCTTTCTTT. As protein: CSARGRGTEAFF.

This clonotype appeared a few times. The chain couples TRBV19 to TRBJ2-1, with 8 bases identical to TRBD2. Germline V lookup: CDR1 LNHDA, CDR2 SQIVND (reference sequence). The CDR3 is 16 amino acids. With V trimmed by 0 bases and J by 7 bases, 8 bases remained unmatched. The CDR3 DNA reads TGTGCCAGTAGTATAGACCGCGGGGGGCCTCGGAATGAGCAGTTCTTC. This encodes CASSIDRGGPRNEQFF.

This clonotype turned up a few times. This rearrangement joins TRBV11-2 to TRBJ2-3, with D possibly matching TRBD1 (5 bases). V was pared by 0 bases and J by 4 bases, with 11 bases between. Germline V gene data show CDR1 as SGHAT and CDR2 as FQNNGV. The CDR3 has 15 residues. CDR3 DNA sequence: TGTGCCAGCAGCTTAGACCCAGCAGGGCCAGATACGCAGTATTTT. Residues: CASSLDPAGPDTQYF.

This rearrangement joins TRBV29-1 to TRBJ2-7; D remains ambiguous. Trimming pared 4 bases from V and 1 base from J, leaving 8 bases between. Germline V gene lookup returns CDR1 SQVTM and CDR2 ANQGSEA. The CDR3 runs to 12 residues. The DNA of the CDR3 is TGCAGCGTTGTAGGTGGATCCTACGAGCAGTACTTC. Its protein product is CSVVGGSYEQYF.

The sample holds a few counts of this clonotype. This chain links TRBV29-1 with TRBJ2-2; TRBD1 agrees at 12 bases. Germline CDR1 reads SQVTM; CDR2 reads ANQGSEA. The CDR3 extends over 16 amino acids. V lost 2 bases and J lost 6; bases outside the gene matches: 7. CDR3 sequence: CSVETGQGARAGELFF. As DNA, the CDR3 is TGCAGCGTTGAAACGGGACAGGGGGCGAGGGCCGGGGAGCTGTTTTTT.

The chain is built from TRBV12-5 and TRBJ1-1; a possible D gene is TRBD1 (6 bases). Looked up from germline, CDR1 is LGHNT and CDR2 is FRNRAP. V lost 7 bases, J lost 0 bases, and 18 bases lay in between. The CDR3 runs 16 residues. DNA for the CDR3: TGTGCTAGTGTCGGGGGCCCGGTGGGGTTGAACACTGAAGCTTTCTTT. As protein: CASVGGPVGLNTEAFF.

Only a few counts were recorded for this clonotype. The chain recombines TRBV4-1 with TRBJ2-4, with no clear D. Trimming cost V 0 bases and J 6 bases, with 12 bases left between them. This CDR3 is 15 amino acids long. In germline, CDR1 is MGHRA, CDR2 YSYEKL. The CDR3 DNA sequence: TGCGCCAGCAGCCAAGATGGGCCAGTTCGAAACATTCAGTACTTC. Protein product: CASSQDGPVRNIQYF.

The sample holds many counts of this clonotype. The chain's CDR3 is CASGPSSAYEQYF. CDR3 bases: TGTGCTAGTGGTCCTAGCAGTGCCTACGAGCAGTACTTC. The chain has TRBV12-5 and TRBJ2-7; D might be TRBD2 (5 bases). This CDR3 has 13 residues. The germline CDR1 and CDR2 sequences are LGHNT and FRNRAP. Trimming pared 5 bases from V and 2 bases from J, leaving 10 bases between. Supplemented by reference TRBV12-5 and TRBJ2-7, the full variable domain reads DARVTQTPRHKVTEMGQEVTMRCQPILGHNTVFWYRQTMMQGLELLAYFRNRAPLDDSGMPKDRFSAEMPDATLATLKIQPSEPRDSAVYFCASGPSSAYEQYFGPGTRLTVT.